What follows describes a single T cell receptor (beta chain). Antigen: not known. The CDR3 has 17 amino acids. V lost 4 bases to trimming and J lost 4 bases; unmatched junction nucleotides: 10. CDR1 MGHRA and CDR2 YSYEKL come from the germline V gene. This sample is part of a study of T cell responses to AZD1222 COVID-19 vaccine. Findings of the study overall: Samples come after the peak T cell response, not at day 14. Spike-wide vaccine-associated CD4 TCRs dominated at 160-218 and 743-854. At baseline, just five to seven AZD1222 recipients tested seropositive. Donors in the cohort were predominantly white British and more often female, and clonal diversity was possibly underestimated.

Libraries were prepared by immunoSEQ multiplex PCR; TCRdb keeps only in-frame clonotypes and omits some of them. The sample consists of approximately 85,000 clones, about nine tenths of them appearing once. This sequence was found in an adult in good health. Sequenced material: peripheral blood, taken on day 0 of AZD1222 vaccination. The genes are TRBV4-1 and TRBJ2-2; 9 bases match TRBD1. The CDR3 nucleotides read TGCGCCAGCAGCCGGGACAGGGTGGGATCATCCACCGGGGAGCTGTTTTTT. Translation gives CASSRDRVGSSTGELFF.